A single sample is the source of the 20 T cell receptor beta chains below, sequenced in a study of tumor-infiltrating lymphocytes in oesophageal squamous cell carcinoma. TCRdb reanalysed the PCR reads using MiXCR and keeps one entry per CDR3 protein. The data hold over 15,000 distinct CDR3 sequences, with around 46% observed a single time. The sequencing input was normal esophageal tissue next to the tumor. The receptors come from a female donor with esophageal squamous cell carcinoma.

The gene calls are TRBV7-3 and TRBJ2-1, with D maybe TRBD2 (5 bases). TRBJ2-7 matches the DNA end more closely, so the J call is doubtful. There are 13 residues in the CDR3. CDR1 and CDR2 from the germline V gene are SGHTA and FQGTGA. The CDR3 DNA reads TGTGCCAGCAGCACCGGACCGAACGCGGGGCAGTACTTC. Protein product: CASSTGPNAGQYF.

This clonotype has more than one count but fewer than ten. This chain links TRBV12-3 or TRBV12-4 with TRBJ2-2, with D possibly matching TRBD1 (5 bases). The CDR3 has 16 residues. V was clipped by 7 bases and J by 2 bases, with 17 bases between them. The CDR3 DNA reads TGTGCCAGCATCTTCGGTTTAGACAGTAACACCGGGGAGCTGTTTTTT. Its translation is CASIFGLDSNTGELFF.

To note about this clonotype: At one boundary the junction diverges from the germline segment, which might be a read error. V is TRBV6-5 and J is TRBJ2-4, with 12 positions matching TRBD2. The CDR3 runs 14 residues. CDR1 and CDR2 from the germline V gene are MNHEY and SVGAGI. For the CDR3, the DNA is TGTGCCAGCAGTCCTCGGACTAGCGGGACGGGTTTGTTCTTC. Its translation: CASSPRTSGTGLFF.

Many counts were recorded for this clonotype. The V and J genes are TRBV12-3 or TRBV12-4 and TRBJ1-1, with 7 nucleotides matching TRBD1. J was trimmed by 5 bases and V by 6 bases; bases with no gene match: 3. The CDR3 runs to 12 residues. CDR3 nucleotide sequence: TGTGCCAGCAGGACAGGGTGGACTGAAGCTTTCTTT. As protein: CASRTGWTEAFF.

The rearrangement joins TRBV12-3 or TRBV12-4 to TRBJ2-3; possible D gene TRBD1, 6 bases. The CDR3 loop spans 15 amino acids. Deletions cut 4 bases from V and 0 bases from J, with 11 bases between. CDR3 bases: TGTGCCAGCAGTTCCGGGACATTAAGCACAGATACGCAGTATTTT. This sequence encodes CASSSGTLSTDTQYF.

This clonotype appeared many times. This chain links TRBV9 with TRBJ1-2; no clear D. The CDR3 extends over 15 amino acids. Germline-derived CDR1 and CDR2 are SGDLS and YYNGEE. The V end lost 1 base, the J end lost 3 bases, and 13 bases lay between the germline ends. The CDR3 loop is CASSVSGATYYGYTF. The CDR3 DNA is TGTGCCAGCAGCGTATCTGGAGCTACGTACTATGGCTACACCTTC.

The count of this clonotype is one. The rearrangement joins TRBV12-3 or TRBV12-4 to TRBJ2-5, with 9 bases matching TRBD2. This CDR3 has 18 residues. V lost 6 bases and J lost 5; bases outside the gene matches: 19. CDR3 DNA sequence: TGTGCCAGCAGGGGCTTGTGGGGGGAGGAGCTAGCGGGGGAGACCCAGTACTTC. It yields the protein CASRGLWGEELAGETQYF.

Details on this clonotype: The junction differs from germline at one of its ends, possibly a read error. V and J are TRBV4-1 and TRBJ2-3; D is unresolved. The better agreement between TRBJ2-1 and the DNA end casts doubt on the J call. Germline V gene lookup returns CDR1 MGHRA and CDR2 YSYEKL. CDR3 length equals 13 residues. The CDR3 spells CASSPESNNDQFF. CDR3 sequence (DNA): TGTGCCAGCAGCCCCGAGTCCAACAATGATCAGTTCTTC.

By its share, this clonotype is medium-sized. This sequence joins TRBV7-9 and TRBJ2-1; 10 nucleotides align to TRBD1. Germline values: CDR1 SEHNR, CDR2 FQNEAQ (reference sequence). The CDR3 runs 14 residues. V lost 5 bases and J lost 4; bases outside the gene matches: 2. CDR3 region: CASSTGQGYNEQFF. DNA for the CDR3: TGTGCCAGCAGCACGGGACAGGGGTACAATGAGCAGTTCTTC.

The CDR3 sequence is CASSSARSETQYF. For the CDR3, the DNA is TGTGCCAGCAGCTCGGCTAGGAGCGAGACCCAGTACTTC. The genes are TRBV7-3 and TRBJ2-7; no clear D gene. The DNA end is more similar to TRBJ2-5, so the J call may be wrong. This CDR3 has 13 residues. Germline loops: CDR1 SGHTA, CDR2 FQGTGA.

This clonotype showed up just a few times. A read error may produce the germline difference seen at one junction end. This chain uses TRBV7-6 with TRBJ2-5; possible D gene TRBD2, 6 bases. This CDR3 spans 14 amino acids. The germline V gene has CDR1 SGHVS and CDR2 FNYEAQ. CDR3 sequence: CASSLQGGGGTQYF. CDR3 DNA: TGTGCTAGCAGCTTGCAGGGAGGCGGAGGGACCCAGTACTTC.

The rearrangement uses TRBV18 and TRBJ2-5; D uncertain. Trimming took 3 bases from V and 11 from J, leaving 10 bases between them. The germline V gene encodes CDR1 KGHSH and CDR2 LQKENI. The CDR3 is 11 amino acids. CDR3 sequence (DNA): TGTGCCAGCTCACCCGGGTATGAGCAGTACTTC. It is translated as CASSPGYEQYF.

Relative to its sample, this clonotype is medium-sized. The CDR3 DNA follows: TGTGCCAGCAGCCCCCACTCGGGGTATTTAGATAATTCACCCCTCCACTTT. Protein product: CASSPHSGYLDNSPLHF. This chain links TRBV7-2 with TRBJ1-6; no clear D. Germline V gene data show CDR1 as SGHTA and CDR2 as FQGNSA. There are 17 residues in the CDR3. The V end lost 5 bases, the J end lost 5 bases, and 19 bases lay between the germline ends.

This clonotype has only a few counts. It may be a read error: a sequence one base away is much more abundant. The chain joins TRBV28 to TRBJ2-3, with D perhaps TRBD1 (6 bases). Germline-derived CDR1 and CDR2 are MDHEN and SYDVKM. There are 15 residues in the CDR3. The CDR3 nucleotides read TGTGTCAGCAGCCCCCGGACAGAAAGCACAGATACGCAGTATTTT. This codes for CVSSPRTESTDTQYF.

The chain's CDR3 is CASARGGEVETQYF. In DNA, the CDR3 is TGTGCCAGCGCTAGGGGGGGGGAGGTAGAGACCCAGTACTTC. This chain links TRBV6-5 with TRBJ2-4, with D maybe TRBD2 (7 bases). The DNA end lines up better with TRBJ2-5; the J call may be wrong. The germline CDR1 and CDR2 sequences are MNHEY and SVGAGI. CDR3 size: 14 residues.

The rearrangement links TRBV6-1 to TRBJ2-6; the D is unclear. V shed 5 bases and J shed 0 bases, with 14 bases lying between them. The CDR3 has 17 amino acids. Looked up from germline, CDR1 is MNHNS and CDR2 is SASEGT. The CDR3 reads CASSYRAGNSGANVLTF. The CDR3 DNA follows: TGTGCCAGCAGTTACAGAGCAGGTAACTCTGGGGCCAACGTCCTGACTTTC.

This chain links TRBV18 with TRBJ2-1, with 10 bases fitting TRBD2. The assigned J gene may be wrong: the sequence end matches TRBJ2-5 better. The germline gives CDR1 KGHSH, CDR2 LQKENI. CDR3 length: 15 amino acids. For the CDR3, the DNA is TGTGCCAGCTCACCCCGGACTAGCGGAGCAGAGACCCAGTACTTC. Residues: CASSPRTSGAETQYF.

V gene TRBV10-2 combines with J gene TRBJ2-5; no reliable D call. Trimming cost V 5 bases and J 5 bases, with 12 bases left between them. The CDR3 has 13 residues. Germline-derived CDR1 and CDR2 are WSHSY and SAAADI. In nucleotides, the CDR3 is TGCGCCAGCAGTTCCAGCGCTAGGGAGACCCAGTACTTC. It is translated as CASSSSARETQYF.

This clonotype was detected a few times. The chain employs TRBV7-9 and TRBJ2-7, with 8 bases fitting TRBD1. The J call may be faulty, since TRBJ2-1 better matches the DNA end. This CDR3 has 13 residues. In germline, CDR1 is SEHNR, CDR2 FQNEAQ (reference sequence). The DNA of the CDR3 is TGTGCCAGCAGACGACAGGGGTACAATGAGCAGTTCTTC. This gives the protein CASRRQGYNEQFF.

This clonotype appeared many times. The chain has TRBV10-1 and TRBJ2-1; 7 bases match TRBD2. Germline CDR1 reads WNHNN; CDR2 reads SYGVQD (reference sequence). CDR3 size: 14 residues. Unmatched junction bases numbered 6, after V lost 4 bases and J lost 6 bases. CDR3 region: CASSALGGGNEQFF. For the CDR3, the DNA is TGCGCCAGCAGTGCCCTTGGGGGGGGCAATGAGCAGTTCTTC.